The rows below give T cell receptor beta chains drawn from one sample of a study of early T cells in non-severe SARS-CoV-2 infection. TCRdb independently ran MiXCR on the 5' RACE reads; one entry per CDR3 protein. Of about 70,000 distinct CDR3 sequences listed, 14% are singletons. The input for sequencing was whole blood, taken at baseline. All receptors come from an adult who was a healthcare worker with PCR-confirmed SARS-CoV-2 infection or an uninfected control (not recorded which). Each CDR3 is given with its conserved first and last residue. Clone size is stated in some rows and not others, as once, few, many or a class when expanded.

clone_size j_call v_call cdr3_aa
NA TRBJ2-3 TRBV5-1 CASSLDGDTQYF
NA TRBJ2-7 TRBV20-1 CSANSRTSATYEQYF
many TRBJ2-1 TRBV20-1 CSARHRGDRYNEQFF
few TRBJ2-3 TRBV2 CASSVLAVTDTQYF
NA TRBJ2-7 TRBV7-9 CASSLDYGVYEYF
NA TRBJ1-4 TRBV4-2 CASSRIPMEPNEKLFF
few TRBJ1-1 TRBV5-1 CASRLDRGRWTEAFF
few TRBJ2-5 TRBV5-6 CASSLDLNQETQYF
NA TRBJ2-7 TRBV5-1 CASSGQGRGEDEQYF
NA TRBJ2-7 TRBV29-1 CSVESFPLRQYF
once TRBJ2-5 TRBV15 CATSRDSGQGRKTQYF
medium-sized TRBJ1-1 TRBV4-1 CASSLTGAGTEAFF
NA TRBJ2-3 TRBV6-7 CAPKPGDLDTQYF
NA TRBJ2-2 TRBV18 CASSPEGTGELFF
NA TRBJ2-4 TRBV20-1 CSARDPWVEGALNIQYF
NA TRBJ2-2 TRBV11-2 CASSLGAKPGRRTRTGELFF
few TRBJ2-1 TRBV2 CASSESRDEQFF
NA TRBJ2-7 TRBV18 CASSPNLRGEGEQYF
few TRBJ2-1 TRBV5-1 CASSPDGDNEQFF
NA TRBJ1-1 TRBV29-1 CSALKSGDTEAFF
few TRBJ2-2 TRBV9 CASSVAGSTTGELFF
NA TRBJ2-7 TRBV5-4 CASSLARGRGYEQYF
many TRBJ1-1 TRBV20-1 CSARDQGTNTEAFF
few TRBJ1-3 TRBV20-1 CSARALSGNTIYF
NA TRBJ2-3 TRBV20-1 CSARDPGTRIDTQYF
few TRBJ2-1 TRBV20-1 CSARLAGPSGEQFF
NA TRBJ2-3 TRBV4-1 CASRGPASGSSTQYF
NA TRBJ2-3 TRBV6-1 CASSESPGGRPTDTQYF
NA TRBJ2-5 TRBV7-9 CATEEREGQETQYF
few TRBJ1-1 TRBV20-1 CSARGGLDTGAFF
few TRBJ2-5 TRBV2 CASSELAGVGETQYF
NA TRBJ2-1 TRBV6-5 CASSYTSGRANEQFF
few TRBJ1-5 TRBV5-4 CASSFYAGQGAGGQPQHF
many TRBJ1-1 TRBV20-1 CSAPQRPRSFEAFF
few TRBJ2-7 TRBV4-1 CASSPGQGGLYEQYF
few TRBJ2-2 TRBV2 CASRGTGELFF
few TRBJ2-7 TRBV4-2 CASASGSPYEQYF
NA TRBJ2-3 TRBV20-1 CSAAGTSGTADTQYF
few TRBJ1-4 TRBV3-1 CASSQDTGGLATNEKLFF
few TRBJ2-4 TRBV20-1 CSALGPRLAEGIQYF
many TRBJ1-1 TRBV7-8 CASSLGARTEAFF
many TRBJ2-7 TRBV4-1 CASSQDPGREQYF
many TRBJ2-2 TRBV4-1 CASSQLDSNTGELFF
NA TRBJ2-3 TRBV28 CASSRAGRGPDTQYF
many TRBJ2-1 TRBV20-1 CSARVAPGFDASGLDEQFF
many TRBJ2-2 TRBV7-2 CASRELTGELFF
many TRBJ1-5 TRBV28 CASSGRGNQPQHF
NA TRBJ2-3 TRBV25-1 CASSEFLGDTDTQYF
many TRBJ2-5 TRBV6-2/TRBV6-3 CASSQDSLKATQYF
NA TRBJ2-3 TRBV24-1 CATSDRTSGRNTLPVGDTQYF
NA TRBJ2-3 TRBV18 CASSPSLAGPSTDTQYF
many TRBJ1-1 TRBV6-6 CASSYNGPREQAFF
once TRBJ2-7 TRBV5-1 CASSVDRASEQYF